The 7 T cell receptor beta chains presented below share a single source sample, sequenced in a study of shared clonotypes between healthy human individuals. TCRdb keeps only in-frame clones here, not all; method: immunoSEQ multiplex PCR. The table includes about 2.4 million clones, roughly 93% detected once. Sample: naive CD4+ T cells from PBMCs. Subset denoted: CD45RA+ positively selected. The receptors here all came from a man aged 18-30 years in good health. Some clones in this sample may be carry-over from other donors' samples.

This clone appeared a single time. The chain joins TRBV25-1 to TRBJ1-4; D not resolved. The length of the CDR3 is 16 residues. Germline values: CDR1 MGHDK, CDR2 SYGVNS. Trimming pared 2 bases from V and 4 bases from J, leaving 14 bases between. CDR3 protein: CASSEPRQGLNEKLFF. The CDR3 nucleotides are TGTGCCAGCAGTGAACCCCGGCAAGGCCTTAATGAAAAACTGTTTTTT. Using reference TRBV25-1 and TRBJ1-4 for the parts outside the CDR3, the full variable domain is EADIYQTPRYLVIGTGKKITLECSQTMGHDKMYWYQQDPGMELHLIHYSYGVNSTEKGDLSSESTVSRIRTEHFPLTLESARPSHTSQYLCASSEPRQGLNEKLFFGSGTQLSVL.

The chain carries TRBV25-1 and TRBJ2-1; D gene uncertain. From germline, CDR1 is MGHDK and CDR2 SYGVNS. The CDR3 covers 14 residues. Trimming took 3 bases from V and 10 from J, leaving 16 bases between them. For the CDR3, the DNA is TGTGCCAGCAGTGATACCCGGCGACCGAAGGAGCAGTTCTTC. Its translation is CASSDTRRPKEQFF.

This CDR3 reads CAWSDGQGARKLFF. CDR3 DNA: TGTGCCTGGAGTGATGGACAGGGGGCGCGAAAACTGTTTTTT. J is TRBJ1-4 and V is TRBV30, with 11 bases lining up with TRBD1. The CDR3 covers 14 residues. Germline V gene lookup returns CDR1 GTSNPN and CDR2 SVGIG (reference sequence). The trim removed 1 base at V and 10 bases at J, leaving 5 bases unmatched.

In DNA form, the CDR3 reads TGCGCCAGCAGCGCCACCGGTGCCGGGGGTGAAAAACTGTTTTTT. Its translation is CASSATGAGGEKLFF. The gene calls are TRBV5-1 and TRBJ1-4; tentative D call: TRBD1 (5 bases). The germline V and J ends were trimmed by 4 bases and 7 bases, with 17 bases remaining between them. Looked up from germline, CDR1 is SGHRS and CDR2 is YFSETQ. This CDR3 is built from 15 residues.

This clone showed up just a few times. The gene calls are TRBV2 and TRBJ1-5, with TRBD1 as a possible D gene (5 bases). Germline lookup yields CDR1 SNHLY and CDR2 FYNNEI. V was pared by 6 bases and J by 4 bases, with 13 bases between. The CDR3 sequence is 14 residues long. CDR3: CASRADSFNQPQHF. The CDR3 DNA reads as TGTGCCAGCAGGGCAGACAGTTTTAATCAGCCCCAGCATTTT.

The chain uses TRBV28 and TRBJ2-3; D remains unclear. V was clipped by 8 bases and J by 1 base, with 10 bases between them. The CDR3 has 13 amino acids. Germline CDR1 MDHEN, CDR2 SYDVKM. CDR3 amino acids: CASGNTGTDTQYF. In DNA form, the CDR3 reads TGTGCCAGCGGGAACACGGGCACAGATACGCAGTATTTT.

This clone was counted a single time. V is TRBV2 and J is TRBJ2-7; a weak D match, TRBD1 (6 bases). Trimming pared 4 bases from V and 6 bases from J, leaving 13 bases between. This CDR3 has 13 amino acids. CDR1 and CDR2 (germline): SNHLY, FYNNEI. CDR3 protein: CASSVEQGGEQYF. CDR3 nucleotide sequence: TGTGCCAGCAGTGTTGAACAGGGCGGCGAGCAGTACTTC.